This TCR beta chain was captured in a study of blood T cell repertoires in COVID-19 (TCRdb year 2020). As for the study more broadly: Samples covering the acute and convalescent phases of COVID-19 were provided by collaborators in the United States, Italy and Spain. The repertoires were made available in a free public database intended to serve as a resource for research on the immune response to SARS-CoV-2. Nearly every sample came with metadata listing a de-identified subject ID, COVID-19 status, age in years and sex. The dataset comprised deeply sampled blood TCRbeta repertoires from subjects exposed to, actively infected with, or recovered from COVID-19. The prospective study material was composed of cDNA or gDNA derived from T cells, B-cell-depleted T cells, or PBMCs. Where available, HLA class I and class II types were obtained from metadata supplied by the sample provider rather than from assay-based typing. The samples were drawn from the first 160 participants of the ongoing ImmuneRACE study and from roughly 1,300 subjects provided by 6 global collaborators.

Broader findings and caveats from the paper: How much clinical and demographic metadata was included differed by source and by participant, and the metadata was provided uncurated.

Of note for this clone: It has no known antigen specificity. Per-nucleotide qualities are absent, and no much larger clonotype sits a single base away.

The collaborating institutions used their own protocols to collect whole blood in K2EDTA tubes. Collaborator samples were shipped for TCRbeta analysis as frozen whole blood, isolated PBMCs, or DNA extracted from either sample type. TCRbeta CDR3 regions were amplified from genomic DNA using the immunoSEQ Assay, a bias-controlled multiplex PCR. In the original analysis: Within the assay, amplification of reference gene primers was used to estimate how many nucleated cells each sample contained. Sequence reads were collapsed and filtered to measure the absolute abundance of every unique TCRbeta CDR3 rearrangement. For each sample, productive Simpson clonality was calculated as the square root of Simpson's diversity index across productive rearrangements. TCRdb holds this immuneACCESS table with in-frame rearrangements only. Some clones are missing; in checked studies, unresolved V genes explain under half, and the rest has no known cause. V, J and clone size were drawn from that table, and D and trimming were deduced from the DNA. The sample contains around 150,000 clones, over 60% of them found a single time. More than 3.5% of the sample goes to the ten largest clones.

The germline V gene specifies SGDLS as CDR1 and YYNGEE as CDR2. CDR3 length: 17 amino acids, cysteine to phenylalanine. CDR3 DNA only is kept here, 51 bases in frame from base 1. Here V drops 0 bases and J drops 1 base, and the junction holds 6 bases not matched to any gene. The sequence derives from an elderly woman with acute or convalescent COVID-19. The rearrangement joined TRBV9 to TRBJ2-1; the central 8 bases match TRBD2. The material sequenced was peripheral blood. The sequenced DNA: TGTGCCAGCAGCGTAGGGCTTAGCGGGATATCCTACAATGAGCAGTTCTTC. Translation gives CASSVGLSGISYNEQFF.